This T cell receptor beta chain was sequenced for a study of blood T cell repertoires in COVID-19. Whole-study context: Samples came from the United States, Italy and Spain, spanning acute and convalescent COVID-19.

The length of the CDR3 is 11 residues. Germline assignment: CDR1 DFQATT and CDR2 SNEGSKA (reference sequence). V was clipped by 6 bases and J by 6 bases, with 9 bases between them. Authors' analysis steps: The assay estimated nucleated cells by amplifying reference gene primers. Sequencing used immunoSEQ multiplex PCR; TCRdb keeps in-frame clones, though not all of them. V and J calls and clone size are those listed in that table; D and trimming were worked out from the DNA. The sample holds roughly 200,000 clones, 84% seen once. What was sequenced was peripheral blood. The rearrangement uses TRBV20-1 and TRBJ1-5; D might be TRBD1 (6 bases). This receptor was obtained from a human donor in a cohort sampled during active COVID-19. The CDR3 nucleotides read TGCAGTGCAACGACAGGTCAGCCCCAGCATTTT. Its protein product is CSATTGQPQHF.